This TCR beta chain was found in a study of cytomegalovirus exposure and HLA in healthy donors. Study-level points and caveats: The study flagged around 160 TCR beta chains as cytomegalovirus-associated.

As concerns this clone: Its target is not known.

From the approximately 120-subject validation cohort, which was separate from the approximately 670-subject first cohort, the donors were drawn. Germline CDR1 MGHRA, CDR2 YSYEKL. The length of the CDR3 is 15 residues. V lost 2 bases and J 3 bases, leaving 11 bases between the germline ends. Data came from immunoSEQ multiplex PCR; TCRdb stores just in-frame clones and leaves some out. This table has 150,000 to 200,000 clones, 86% appearing once. This receptor was identified in a man aged 25 to 40 in good health and CMV-seropositive. V and J are TRBV4-1 and TRBJ1-5, with unresolved D. Sequenced input: PBMCs. DNA of the CDR3: TGCGCCAGCAGCCAAAGCGGGCAGGTCAATCAGCCCCAGCATTTT. Protein: CASSQSGQVNQPQHF.